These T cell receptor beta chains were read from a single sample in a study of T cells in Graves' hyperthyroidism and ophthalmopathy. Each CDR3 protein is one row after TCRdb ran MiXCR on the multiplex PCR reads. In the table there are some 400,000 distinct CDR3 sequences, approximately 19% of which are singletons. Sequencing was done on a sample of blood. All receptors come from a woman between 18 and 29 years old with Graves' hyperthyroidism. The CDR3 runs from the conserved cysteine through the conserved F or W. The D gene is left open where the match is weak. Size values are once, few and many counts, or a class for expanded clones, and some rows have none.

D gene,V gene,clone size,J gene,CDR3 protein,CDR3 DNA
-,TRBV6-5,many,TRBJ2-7,CASSYSFRDPGDEQYF,TGTGCCAGCAGTTACTCTTTCCGGGACCCCGGGGACGAGCAGTACTTC
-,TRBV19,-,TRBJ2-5,CASSINLAQETQYF,TGTGCCAGTAGTATTAACTTGGCCCAAGAGACCCAGTACTTC
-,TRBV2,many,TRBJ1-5,CASSDGFSGSNQPQHF,TGTGCCAGCAGTGACGGGTTTTCGGGCAGCAATCAGCCCCAGCATTTT
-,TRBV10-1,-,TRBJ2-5,CASSDAPRVEEETQYF,TGCGCCAGCAGTGATGCCCCAAGGGTGGAAGAAGAGACCCAGTACTTC
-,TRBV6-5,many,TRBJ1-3,CASSYGGSSGNTIYF,TGTGCCAGCAGTTACGGAGGTAGCTCTGGAAACACCATATATTTT
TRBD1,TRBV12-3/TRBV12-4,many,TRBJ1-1,CASNPGGRGYTEAFF,TGTGCCAGCAACCCCGGAGGCAGGGGGTACACTGAAGCTTTCTTT
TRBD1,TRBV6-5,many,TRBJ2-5,CASSSAGTGMETQYF,TGTGCCAGCAGTTCGGCCGGGACAGGGATGGAGACCCAGTACTTC
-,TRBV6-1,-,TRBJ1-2,CASSQGERNYGYTF,TGTGCCAGCAGTCAGGGCGAGCGGAACTATGGCTACACCTTC
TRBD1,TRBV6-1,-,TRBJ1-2,CASRVGTGYGYTF,TGTGCCAGCCGGGTCGGGACAGGGTATGGCTACACCTTC
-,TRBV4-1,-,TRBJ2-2,CASSDGGRGNTGELFF,TGCGCCAGCAGCGACGGTGGACGGGGGAACACCGGGGAGCTGTTTTTT
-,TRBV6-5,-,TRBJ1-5,CASSYSANNQPQHF,TGTGCCAGCAGTTACTCCGCGAACAATCAGCCTCAGCATTTT
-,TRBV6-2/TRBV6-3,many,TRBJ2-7,CASTDSFEQYF,TGTGCCAGCACCGATTCGTTCGAGCAGTACTTC
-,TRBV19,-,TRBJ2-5,CASSTIREKETQYF,TGTGCCAGTAGCACAATCAGGGAAAAAGAGACCCAGTACTTC
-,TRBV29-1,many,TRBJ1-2,CSVGTFAGANYGYTF,TGCAGCGTCGGGACATTCGCAGGGGCTAACTATGGCTACACCTTC
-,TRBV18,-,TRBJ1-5,CASSEQGRAQPQHF,TGTGCCAGCTCGGAACAGGGAAGGGCGCAGCCCCAGCATTTT
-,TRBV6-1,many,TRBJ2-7,CASTVGGKAEQYF,TGTGCCAGCACCGTCGGTGGTAAAGCCGAGCAGTACTTC
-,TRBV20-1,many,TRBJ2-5,CSAPRTPKETQYF,TGCAGTGCTCCCCGGACGCCAAAGGAGACCCAGTACTTC
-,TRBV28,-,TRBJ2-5,CASSLLGEETQYF,TGTGCCAGCAGTTTATTGGGCGAAGAGACCCAGTACTTC
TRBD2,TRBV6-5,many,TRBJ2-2,CASRGSGSANTGELFF,TGTGCCAGCAGAGGTAGCGGGTCCGCGAACACCGGGGAGCTGTTTTTT
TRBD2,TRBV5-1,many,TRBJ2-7,CASSLGGLGFEQYF,TGCGCCAGCAGCTTGGGAGGACTAGGATTCGAGCAGTACTTC
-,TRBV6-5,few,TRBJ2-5,CAISYSRGISETQYF,TGTGCCATCAGTTACTCGAGGGGTATCTCAGAGACCCAGTACTTC
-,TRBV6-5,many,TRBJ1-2,CASRSQQGHYGYTF,TGTGCCAGCAGAAGCCAACAGGGACACTATGGCTACACCTTC
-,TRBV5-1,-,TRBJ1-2,CASSLRQAPPNYGYTF,TGCGCCAGCAGCCTACGACAGGCTCCACCTAACTATGGCTACACCTTC
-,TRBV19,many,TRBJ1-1,CASSKWEQGPGEAFF,TGTGCCAGTAGTAAATGGGAACAGGGACCCGGTGAAGCTTTCTTT
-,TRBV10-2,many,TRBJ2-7,CASSEELAYEQYF,TGCGCCAGCAGTGAAGAACTAGCCTACGAGCAGTACTTC
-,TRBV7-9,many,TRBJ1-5,CASSRGGEQPQHF,TGTGCCAGCAGCCGTGGGGGGGAGCAGCCCCAGCATTTT
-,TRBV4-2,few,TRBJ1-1,CASRPLGGLNTEAFF,TGTGCCAGCAGACCCCTGGGGGGATTGAACACTGAAGCTTTCTTT
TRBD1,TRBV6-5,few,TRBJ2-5,CASSSSWTGLETQYF,TGTGCCAGCAGTTCGTCGTGGACAGGCCTAGAGACCCAGTACTTC
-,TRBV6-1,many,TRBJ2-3,CASSELLAGQYTDTQYF,TGTGCCAGCAGTGAATTGCTGGCAGGGCAATACACAGATACGCAGTATTTT
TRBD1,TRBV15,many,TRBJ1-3,CASGGGNTIYF,TGTGCTTCAGGGGGGGGAAACACCATATATTTT
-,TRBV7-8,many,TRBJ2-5,CASSLAWDPDRETQYF,TGTGCCAGCAGCTTAGCATGGGACCCCGACCGGGAGACCCAGTACTTC
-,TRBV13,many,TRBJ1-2,CASSLGTHGYTF,TGTGCCAGCAGCTTAGGCACCCATGGCTACACCTTC
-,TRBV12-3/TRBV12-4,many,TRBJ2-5,CASSLRPRGEQETQYF,TGTGCCAGCAGTTTAAGGCCGAGGGGGGAACAAGAGACCCAGTACTTC
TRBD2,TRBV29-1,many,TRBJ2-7,CSVGSGGKNEQYF,TGCAGCGTGGGAAGCGGGGGTAAAAACGAGCAGTACTTC
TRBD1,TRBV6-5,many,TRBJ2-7,CASSWTGGTYEQYF,TGTGCCAGCAGTTGGACAGGGGGAACCTACGAGCAGTACTTC
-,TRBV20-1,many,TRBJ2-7,CSARDRVSSYEQYF,TGCAGTGCTAGAGATCGGGTGTCCTCCTACGAGCAGTACTTC
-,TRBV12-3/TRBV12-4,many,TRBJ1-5,CASSLADNQPQHF,TGTGCCAGCAGTTTAGCAGATAATCAGCCCCAGCATTTT
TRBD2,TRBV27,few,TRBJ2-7,CASSLVAGQPYEQYF,TGTGCCAGCAGTTTAGTAGCGGGGCAGCCCTACGAGCAGTACTTC
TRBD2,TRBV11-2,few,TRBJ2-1,CASSPRTSGAYNEQFF,TGTGCCAGCAGCCCGCGGACTAGCGGGGCATACAATGAGCAGTTCTTC
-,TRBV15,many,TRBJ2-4,CATSREKEYIQYF,TGTGCCACCAGCAGAGAAAAGGAATACATTCAGTACTTC
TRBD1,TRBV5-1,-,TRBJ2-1,CASSATGGSYNEQFF,TGCGCCAGCAGCGCCACAGGGGGCTCCTACAATGAGCAGTTCTTC
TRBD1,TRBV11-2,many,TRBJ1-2,CASSTLQGPSNSNYGYTF,TGTGCCAGCAGCACTCTACAGGGGCCAAGCAACTCGAACTATGGCTACACCTTC
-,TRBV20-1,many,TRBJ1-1,CSAIHQRNTEAFF,TGCAGTGCCATCCATCAGAGGAACACTGAAGCTTTCTTT
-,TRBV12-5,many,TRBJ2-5,CASGTGIVETQYF,TGTGCTAGTGGCACAGGGATCGTCGAGACCCAGTACTTC
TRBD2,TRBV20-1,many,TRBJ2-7,CSAVGTTYEQYF,TGCAGTGCCGTAGGGACTACCTACGAGCAGTACTTC